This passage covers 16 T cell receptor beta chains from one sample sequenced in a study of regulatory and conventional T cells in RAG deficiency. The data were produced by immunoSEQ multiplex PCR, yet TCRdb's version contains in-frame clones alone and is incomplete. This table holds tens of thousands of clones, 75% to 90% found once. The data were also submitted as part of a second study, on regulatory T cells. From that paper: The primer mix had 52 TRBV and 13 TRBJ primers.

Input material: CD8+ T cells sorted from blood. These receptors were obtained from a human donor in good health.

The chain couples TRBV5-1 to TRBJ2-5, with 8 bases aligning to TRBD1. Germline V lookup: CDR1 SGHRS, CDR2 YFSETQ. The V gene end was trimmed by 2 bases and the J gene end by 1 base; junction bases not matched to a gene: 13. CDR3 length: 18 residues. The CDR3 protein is CASSFVPGQAIPQETQYF. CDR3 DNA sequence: TGCGCCAGCAGCTTCGTCCCGGGACAGGCGATACCCCAAGAGACCCAGTACTTC.

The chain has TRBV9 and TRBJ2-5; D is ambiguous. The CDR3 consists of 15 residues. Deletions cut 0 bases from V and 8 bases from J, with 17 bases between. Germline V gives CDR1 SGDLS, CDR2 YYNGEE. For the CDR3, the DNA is TGTGCCAGCAGCGTAGTTAGTGTAGGGATAGAAACCCAGTACTTC. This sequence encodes CASSVVSVGIETQYF.

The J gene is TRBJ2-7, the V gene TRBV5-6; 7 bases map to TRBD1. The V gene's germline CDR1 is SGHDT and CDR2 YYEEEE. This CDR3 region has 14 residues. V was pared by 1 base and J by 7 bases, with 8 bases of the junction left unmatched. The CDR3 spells CASSLTGEKWEQYF. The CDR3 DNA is TGTGCCAGCAGCTTGACAGGGGAGAAATGGGAGCAGTACTTC.

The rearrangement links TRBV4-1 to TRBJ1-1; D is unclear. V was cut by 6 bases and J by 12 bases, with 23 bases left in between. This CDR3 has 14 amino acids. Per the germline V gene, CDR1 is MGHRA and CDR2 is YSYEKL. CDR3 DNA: TGCGCCAGCAGTTTATCCGGGAGGCTTGATAGATCTTTCTTT. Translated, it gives CASSLSGRLDRSFF.

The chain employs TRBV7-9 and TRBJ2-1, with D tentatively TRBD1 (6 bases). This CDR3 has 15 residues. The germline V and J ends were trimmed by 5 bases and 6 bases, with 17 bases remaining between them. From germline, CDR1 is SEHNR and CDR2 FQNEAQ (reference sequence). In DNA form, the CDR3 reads TGTGCCAGCAGCCATACAGGGCGGAGATTCAATGAGCAGTTCTTC. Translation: CASSHTGRRFNEQFF.

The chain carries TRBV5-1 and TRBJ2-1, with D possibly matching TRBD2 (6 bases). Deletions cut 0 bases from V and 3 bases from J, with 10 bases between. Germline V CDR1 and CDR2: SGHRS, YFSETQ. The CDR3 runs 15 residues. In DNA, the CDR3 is TGCGCCAGCAGCTTGGTGGCGGGAAACTACAATGAGCAGTTCTTC. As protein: CASSLVAGNYNEQFF.

The CDR3 region has the DNA TGTGCCAGCAGTTCATCGCCGGATACGCAGTATTTT. Protein: CASSSSPDTQYF. The J gene is TRBJ2-3, the V gene TRBV27; D is unclear. Trimming took off 4 bases at V and 6 bases at J, with 8 bases between the two ends. Germline CDR1 reads MNHEY; CDR2 reads SMNVEV (reference sequence). CDR3 length: 12 residues.

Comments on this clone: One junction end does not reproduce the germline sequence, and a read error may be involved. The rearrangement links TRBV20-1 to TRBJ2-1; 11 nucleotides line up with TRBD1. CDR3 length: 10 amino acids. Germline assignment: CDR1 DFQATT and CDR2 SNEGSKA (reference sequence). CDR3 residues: CSARPGQGVF. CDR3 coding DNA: TGCAGTGCTAGACCGGGACAGGGGGTCTTC.

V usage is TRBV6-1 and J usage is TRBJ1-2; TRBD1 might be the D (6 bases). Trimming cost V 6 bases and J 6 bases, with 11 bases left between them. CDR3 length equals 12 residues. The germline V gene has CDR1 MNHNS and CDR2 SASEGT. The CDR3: CASRQGSHGYTF. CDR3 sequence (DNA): TGTGCCAGCAGACAGGGTAGCCATGGCTACACCTTC.

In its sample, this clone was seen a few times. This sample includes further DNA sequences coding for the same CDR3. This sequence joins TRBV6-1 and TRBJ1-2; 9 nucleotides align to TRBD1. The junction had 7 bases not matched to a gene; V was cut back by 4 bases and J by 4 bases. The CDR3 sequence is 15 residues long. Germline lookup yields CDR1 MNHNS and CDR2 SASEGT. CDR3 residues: CASSVIQGARYGYTF. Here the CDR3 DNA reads TGTGCCAGCAGTGTAATACAGGGGGCCCGCTATGGCTACACCTTC.

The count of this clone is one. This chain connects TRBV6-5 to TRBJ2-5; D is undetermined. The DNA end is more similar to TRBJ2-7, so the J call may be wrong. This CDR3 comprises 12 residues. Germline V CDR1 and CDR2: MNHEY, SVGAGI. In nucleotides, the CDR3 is TGTGCCAGCAGGGGTAGGGCCTACGAGCAGTACTTC. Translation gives CASRGRAYEQYF.

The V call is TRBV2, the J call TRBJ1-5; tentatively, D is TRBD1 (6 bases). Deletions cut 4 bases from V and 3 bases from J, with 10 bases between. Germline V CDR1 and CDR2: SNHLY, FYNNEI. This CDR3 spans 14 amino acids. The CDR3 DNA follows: TGTGCCAGCAGTGCGAGGGGGTTCAATCAGCCCCAGCATTTT. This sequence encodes CASSARGFNQPQHF.

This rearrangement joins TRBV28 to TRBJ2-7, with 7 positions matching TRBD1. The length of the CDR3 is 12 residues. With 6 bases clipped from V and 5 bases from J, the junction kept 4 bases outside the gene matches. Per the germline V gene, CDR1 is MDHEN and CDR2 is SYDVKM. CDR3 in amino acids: CASRQGTHEQYF. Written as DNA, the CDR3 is TGTGCCAGCAGACAGGGGACCCACGAGCAGTACTTC.

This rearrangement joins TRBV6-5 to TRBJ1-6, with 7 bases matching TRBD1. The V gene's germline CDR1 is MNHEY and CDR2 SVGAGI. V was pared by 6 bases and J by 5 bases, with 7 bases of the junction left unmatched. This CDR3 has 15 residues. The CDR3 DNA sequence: TGTGCCAGCAGGTTCGACAGGGTCGATAATTCACCCCTCCACTTT. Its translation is CASRFDRVDNSPLHF.

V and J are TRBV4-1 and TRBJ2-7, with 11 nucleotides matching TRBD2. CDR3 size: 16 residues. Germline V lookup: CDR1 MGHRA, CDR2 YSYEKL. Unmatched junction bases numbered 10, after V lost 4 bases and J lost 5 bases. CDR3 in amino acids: CASSPPTSGSFDEQYF. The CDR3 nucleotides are TGCGCCAGCAGCCCCCCAACTAGCGGGAGTTTCGACGAGCAGTACTTC.

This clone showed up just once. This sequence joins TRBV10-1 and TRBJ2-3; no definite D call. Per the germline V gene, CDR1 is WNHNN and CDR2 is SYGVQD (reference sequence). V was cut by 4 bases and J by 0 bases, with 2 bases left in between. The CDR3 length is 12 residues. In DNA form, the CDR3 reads TGCGCCAGCAGTGCTAGCACAGATACGCAGTATTTT. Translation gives CASSASTDTQYF.